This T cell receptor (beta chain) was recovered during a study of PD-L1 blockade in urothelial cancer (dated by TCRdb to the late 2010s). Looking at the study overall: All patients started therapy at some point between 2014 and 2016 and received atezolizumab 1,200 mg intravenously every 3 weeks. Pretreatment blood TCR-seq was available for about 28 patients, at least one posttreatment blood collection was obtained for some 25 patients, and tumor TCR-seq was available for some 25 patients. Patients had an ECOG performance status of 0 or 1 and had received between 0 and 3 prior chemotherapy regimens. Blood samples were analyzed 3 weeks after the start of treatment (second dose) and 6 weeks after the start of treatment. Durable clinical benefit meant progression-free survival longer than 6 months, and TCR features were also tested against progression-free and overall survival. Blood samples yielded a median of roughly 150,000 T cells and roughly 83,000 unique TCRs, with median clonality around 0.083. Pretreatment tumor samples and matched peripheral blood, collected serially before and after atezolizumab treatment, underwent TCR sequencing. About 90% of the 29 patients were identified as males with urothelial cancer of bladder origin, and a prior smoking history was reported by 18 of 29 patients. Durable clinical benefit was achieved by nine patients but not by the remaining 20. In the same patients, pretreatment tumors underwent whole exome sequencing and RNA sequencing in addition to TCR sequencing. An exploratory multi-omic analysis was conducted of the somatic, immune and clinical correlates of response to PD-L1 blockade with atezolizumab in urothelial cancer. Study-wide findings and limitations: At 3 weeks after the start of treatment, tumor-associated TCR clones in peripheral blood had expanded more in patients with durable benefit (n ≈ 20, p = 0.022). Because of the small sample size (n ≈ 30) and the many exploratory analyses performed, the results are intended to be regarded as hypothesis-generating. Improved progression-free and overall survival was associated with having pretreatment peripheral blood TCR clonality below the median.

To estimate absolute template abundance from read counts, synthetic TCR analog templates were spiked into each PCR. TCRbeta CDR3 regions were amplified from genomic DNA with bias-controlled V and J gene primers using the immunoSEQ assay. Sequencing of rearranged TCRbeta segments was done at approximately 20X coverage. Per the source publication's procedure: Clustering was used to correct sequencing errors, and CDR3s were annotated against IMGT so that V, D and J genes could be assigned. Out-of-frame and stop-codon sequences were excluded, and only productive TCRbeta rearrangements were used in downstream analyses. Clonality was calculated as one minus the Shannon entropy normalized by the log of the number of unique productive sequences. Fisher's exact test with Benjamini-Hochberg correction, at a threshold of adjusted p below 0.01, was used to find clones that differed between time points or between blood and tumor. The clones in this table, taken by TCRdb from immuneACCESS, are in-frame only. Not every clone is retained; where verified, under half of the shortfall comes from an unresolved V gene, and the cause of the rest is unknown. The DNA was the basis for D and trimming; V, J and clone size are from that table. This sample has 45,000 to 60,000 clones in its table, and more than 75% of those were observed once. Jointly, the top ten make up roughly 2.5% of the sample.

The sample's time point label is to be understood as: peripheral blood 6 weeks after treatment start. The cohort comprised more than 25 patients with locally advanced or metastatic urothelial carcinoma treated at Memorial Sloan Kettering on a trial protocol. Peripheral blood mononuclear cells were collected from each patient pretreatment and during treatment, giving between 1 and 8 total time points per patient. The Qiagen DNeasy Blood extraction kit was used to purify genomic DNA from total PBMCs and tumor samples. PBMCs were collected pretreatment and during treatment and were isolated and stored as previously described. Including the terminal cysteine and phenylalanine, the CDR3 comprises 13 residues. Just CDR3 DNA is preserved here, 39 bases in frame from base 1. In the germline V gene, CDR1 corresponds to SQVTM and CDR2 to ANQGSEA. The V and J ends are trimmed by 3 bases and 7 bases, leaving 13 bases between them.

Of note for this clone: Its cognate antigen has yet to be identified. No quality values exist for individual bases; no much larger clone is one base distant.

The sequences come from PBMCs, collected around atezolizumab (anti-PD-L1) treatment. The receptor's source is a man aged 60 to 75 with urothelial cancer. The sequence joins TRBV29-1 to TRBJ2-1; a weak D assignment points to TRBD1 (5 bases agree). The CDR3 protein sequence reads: CSVDAQGRNEQFF. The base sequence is TGCAGCGTTGATGCTCAGGGCAGGAATGAGCAGTTCTTC.